This record concerns one T cell receptor (beta chain) sequence. Antigen specificity is unknown. This sample is drawn from a study of CD8+ T cells in alopecia areata. At the level of the study: Treated patients were given 5 to 10 mg oral tofacitinib twice daily. Tofacitinib dosing lasted 6 to 18 months, which was then followed by 6 months off drug. The study, taken as a whole, reports: More clonal than normal scalp was lesional scalp, particularly alopecia totalis/universalis.

Extracted RNA was reverse transcribed into cDNA, the sequencing template. Produced via immunoSEQ multiplex PCR; TCRdb's table is partial and in-frame only. In the table there are hundreds of thousands of clones, 50% to 60% of which are singletons. Between the trimmed V and J ends, which lost 3 bases and 9 bases, there was a span of 11 bases. Looked up from germline, CDR1 is SEHNR and CDR2 is FQNEAQ (reference sequence). This CDR3 spans 12 amino acids. From PBMCs, CD4+ and CD8+ T cells were sorted. The V call is TRBV7-9, the J call TRBJ1-1; D is possibly TRBD1 (5 bases). The TCR comes from a human donor with alopecia areata. The specimen comprised CD4+ T cells sorted from blood, sampled at week 0. In DNA, the CDR3 is TGTGCCAGCAGCTTCCGGGACCTTAAAGCTTTCTTT. Protein product: CASSFRDLKAFF. Full variable domain (remainder filled in from reference TRBV7-9 and TRBJ1-1): DTGVSQNPRHKITKRGQNVTFRCDPISEHNRLYWYRQTLGQGPEFLTYFQNEAQLEKSRLLSDRFSAERPKGSFSTLEIQRTEQGDSAMYLCASSFRDLKAFFGQGTRLTVV.